This T cell receptor beta chain was sequenced in a study of cytomegalovirus exposure and HLA in healthy donors. Germline-derived CDR1 and CDR2 are KGHSH and LQKENI. The CDR3 has 15 amino acids. V gave up 2 bases and J gave up 1 base, with 11 bases separating them. This PCR relied on a set of 60 Vbeta primers and 13 Jbeta primers. Original analysis: A follow-up analysis tallied around 80 million unique TCR beta chains, 8.5 million to 14 million shared. The protocol was immunoSEQ multiplex PCR, while the TCRdb copy is restricted to in-frame clones and leaves out a portion. V, J and clone size derive from that table, while D and trimming were established from the DNA sequence. The listing contains fewer than 200,000 clones.

J is TRBJ1-1 and V is TRBV18, with D maybe TRBD1 (5 bases). The source of this sequence is a young man in good health and CMV-seronegative. The sample consisted of PBMCs. CDR3 in amino acids: CASSPRTPQNTEAFF. CDR3 nucleotides: TGTGCCAGCTCACCAAGGACACCACAGAACACTGAAGCTTTCTTT.